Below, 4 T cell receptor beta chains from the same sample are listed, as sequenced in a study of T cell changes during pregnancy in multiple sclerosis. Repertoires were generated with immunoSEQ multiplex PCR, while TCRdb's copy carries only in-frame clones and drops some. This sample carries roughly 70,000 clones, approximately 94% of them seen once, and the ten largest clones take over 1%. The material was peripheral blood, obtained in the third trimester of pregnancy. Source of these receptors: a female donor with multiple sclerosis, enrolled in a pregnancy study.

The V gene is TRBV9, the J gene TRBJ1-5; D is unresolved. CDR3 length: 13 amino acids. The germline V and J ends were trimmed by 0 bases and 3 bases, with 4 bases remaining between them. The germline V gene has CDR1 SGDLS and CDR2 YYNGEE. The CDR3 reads CASSVGYNQPQHF. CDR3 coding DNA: TGTGCCAGCAGCGTAGGTTACAATCAGCCCCAGCATTTT.

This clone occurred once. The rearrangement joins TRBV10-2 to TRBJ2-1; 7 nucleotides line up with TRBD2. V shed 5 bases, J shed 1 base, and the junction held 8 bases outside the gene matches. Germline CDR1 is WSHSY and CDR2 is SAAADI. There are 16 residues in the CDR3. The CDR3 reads CASSPFAGASYNEQFF. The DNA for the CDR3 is TGCGCCAGCAGTCCCTTTGCGGGAGCATCCTACAATGAGCAGTTCTTC.

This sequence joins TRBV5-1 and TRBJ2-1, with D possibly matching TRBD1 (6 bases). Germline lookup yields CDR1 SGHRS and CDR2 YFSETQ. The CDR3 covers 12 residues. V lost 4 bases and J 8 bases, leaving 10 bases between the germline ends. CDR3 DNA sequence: TGCGCCAGCAGCGCGACAGGTTATGAGCAGTTCTTC. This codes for CASSATGYEQFF.

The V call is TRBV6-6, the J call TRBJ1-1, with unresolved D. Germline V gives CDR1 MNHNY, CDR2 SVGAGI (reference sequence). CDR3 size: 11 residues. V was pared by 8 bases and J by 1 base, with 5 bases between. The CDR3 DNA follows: TGTGCCAGCTTCCGGAACACTGAAGCTTTCTTT. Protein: CASFRNTEAFF.